This record looks at one TCR beta chain sequence and its context. The data derive from a study of blood T cells in healthy people across ages. V lost 6 bases and J lost 1, with 4 bases in between. Germline assignment: CDR1 MNHEY and CDR2 SMNVEV (reference sequence). This CDR3 comprises 13 residues. A sample-barcoded 5' primer and a J-beta primer mix were used in a second PCR of about 6 to 11 cycles. Via MiXCR, TCRdb re-called the 5' RACE reads, giving one row per CDR3 protein. This table has over 500,000 distinct CDR3 sequences, about a quarter appearing once. The same data also went into a second study, on T cells of mothers and their children.

Sequences were obtained from blood. The receptor comes from a boy aged 2 to 10 in good health. V usage is TRBV27 and J usage is TRBJ2-6, with unresolved D. CDR3 protein: CASRASGANVLTF. The CDR3 DNA reads TGTGCCAGCAGAGCATCTGGGGCCAACGTCCTGACTTTC.